This record covers a single T cell receptor beta chain. Its target is not known. Different DNA sequences within this sample yield the same CDR3. As processed by the authors: Filtering differed because ImmunoSEQ produced junction-only sequences that carried no quality scores. Assay used: immunoSEQ multiplex PCR; TCRdb lists only in-frame clones, some missing. The V and J calls and clone size were taken over from that table, and D and trimming were inferred from the DNA. The sample contains some 2.1 million clones, around 95% of which appear only once. This record belongs to a study of shared clonotypes between healthy human individuals. About the research overall: There were three CD4 naive, three CD4 memory, two CD8 naive and one CD8 memory plates per donor.

Study conclusions and caveats: Roughly 4.6% of naive CD4 clonotypes were common to a handful of donors. Generally, naive subsets came out with larger estimated richness than memory subsets.

CD8 cells regarded as naive lacked CD45RO, were positively chosen for CCR7, and omitted terminally differentiated effector memory CD45RA+ cells. The receptor was isolated from a man aged 18 to 35 in good health. Some clones in this sample may be carry-over from other donors' samples. Sequenced: naive CD8+ T cells from PBMCs.

CDR3 sequence: CASRGDPYEQYF. The CDR3 bases are TGTGCCAGCAGGGGGGACCCCTACGAGCAGTACTTC. The chain carries TRBV27 and TRBJ2-7; the D call may be TRBD1 or TRBD2 (5 bases each). The V and J ends lost 6 bases and 2 bases respectively, with 8 bases between them. This CDR3 is built from 12 residues. CDR1 is MNHEY and CDR2 is SMNVEV in the germline V gene (reference sequence).